Presented here are 25 T cell receptor beta chains from one specimen sequenced in a study of blood T cell repertoires in COVID-19. Here immunoSEQ multiplex PCR was the method, and the copy in TCRdb shows in-frame clones only, minus some. The table has 100,000 to 150,000 clones, about nine tenths seen once; the top ten hold 4.6%. Material for sequencing was peripheral blood. These receptors came from a man in his sixties with COVID-19, enrolled during active disease.

Only one count was recorded for this clone. This rearrangement joins TRBV7-2 to TRBJ2-7; D not certain. Trimming took off 6 bases at V and 4 bases at J, with 13 bases between the two ends. The CDR3 loop spans 13 amino acids. The V gene's germline CDR1 is SGHTA and CDR2 FQGNSA. Written as DNA, the CDR3 is TGTGCCAGCAGTTTGCCAACTCTATACGAGCAGTACTTC. Translated: CASSLPTLYEQYF.

The chain is built from TRBV19 and TRBJ1-1; TRBD1 is a possible D gene (6 bases). Trimming shortened V by 7 bases and J by 5 bases, and 17 bases separated the two germline ends. The CDR3 consists of 14 residues. Germline assignment: CDR1 LNHDA and CDR2 SQIVND (reference sequence). Written as DNA, the CDR3 is TGTGCCAGTAACAGGGCCCTCCCTGGGACTGAAGCTTTCTTT. Translating it yields CASNRALPGTEAFF. Full variable domain (rest looked up from reference TRBV19 and TRBJ1-1): DGGITQSPKYLFRKEGQNVTLSCEQNLNHDAMYWYRQDPGQGLRLIYYSQIVNDFQKGDIAEGYSVSREKKESFPLTVTSAQKNPTAFYLCASNRALPGTEAFFGQGTRLTVV.

This clone was observed once. The chain is built from TRBV19 and TRBJ2-1; 8 bases fit TRBD2. The CDR3 contains 16 residues. From germline, CDR1 is LNHDA and CDR2 SQIVND (reference sequence). V trimming: 0 bases; J trimming: 0 bases; junction bases outside the gene matches: 1. CDR3 sequence: CASSIEGTSSYNEQFF. Here the CDR3 DNA reads TGTGCCAGTAGTATAGAGGGGACTAGCTCCTACAATGAGCAGTTCTTC.

The chain employs TRBV19 and TRBJ2-2, with D possibly matching TRBD1 (6 bases). This CDR3 has 17 amino acids. Between the trimmed V and J ends, which lost 5 bases and 0 bases, there was a span of 16 bases. The germline V gene encodes CDR1 LNHDA and CDR2 SQIVND (reference sequence). This chain's CDR3 is CASSLRTGTTNTGELFF. The CDR3 DNA follows: TGTGCCAGTAGTCTTCGGACCGGGACAACGAACACCGGGGAGCTGTTTTTT.

Concerning this clone: The same CDR3 also results from other DNA sequences found in this sample. This rearrangement joins TRBV5-1 to TRBJ1-4, with D possibly TRBD1 on 5 matching bases. V dropped 4 bases and J dropped 7 bases, with 14 bases sitting between them. There are 14 residues in the CDR3. The V gene's germline CDR1 is SGHRS and CDR2 YFSETQ. CDR3 in DNA: TGCGCCAGCAGCCTCGGGCAGGGTGGTGAAAAACTGTTTTTT. Its translation: CASSLGQGGEKLFF. The entire variable domain, with the rest obtained from reference TRBV5-1 and TRBJ1-4, is as follows: KAGVTQTPRYLIKTRGQQVTLSCSPISGHRSVSWYQQTPGQGLQFLFEYFSETQRNKGNFPGRFSGRQFSNSRSEMNVSTLELGDSALYLCASSLGQGGEKLFFGSGTQLSVL.

This chain uses TRBV11-2 with TRBJ2-1, with 14 bases fitting TRBD2. The CDR3 length is 19 residues. V shed 6 bases, J shed 5 bases, and the junction held 15 bases outside the gene matches. Germline V gene sequence: CDR1 SGHAT, CDR2 FQNNGV. The CDR3 DNA reads as TGTGCCAGCAGATACCCCGGGACTAGCGGGAGACGGGGAAACAATGAGCAGTTCTTC. Its protein is CASRYPGTSGRRGNNEQFF. Using reference TRBV11-2 and TRBJ2-1 for the parts outside the CDR3, the full variable domain is EAGVAQSPRYKIIEKRQSVAFWCNPISGHATLYWYQQILGQGPKLLIQFQNNGVVDDSQLPKDRFSAERLKGVDSTLKIQPAKLEDSAVYLCASRYPGTSGRRGNNEQFFGPGTRLTVL.

The rearrangement joins TRBV24-1 to TRBJ1-5, with 9 positions matching TRBD1. The V and J ends lost 3 bases and 7 bases, in that order; junction bases with no gene match: 6. CDR1 and CDR2 (germline): KGHDR, SFDVKD. The length of the CDR3 is 15 residues. The CDR3 region is CATSDGTGWEQPQHF. Here the CDR3 DNA reads TGTGCCACCAGTGATGGGACAGGGTGGGAACAGCCCCAGCATTTT.

The genes are TRBV7-9 and TRBJ1-2; 7 bases align to TRBD1. The V and J ends lost 5 bases and 1 base, in that order; junction bases with no gene match: 4. Germline-derived CDR1 and CDR2 are SEHNR and FQNEAQ (reference sequence). The CDR3 extends over 14 amino acids. CDR3 sequence reads: CASSKGQVNYGYTF. CDR3 in DNA: TGTGCCAGCAGCAAAGGACAGGTTAACTATGGCTACACCTTC.

The rearrangement links TRBV28 to TRBJ2-7, with TRBD1 matching over 11 bases. With V trimmed by 6 bases and J by 3 bases, 7 bases remained unmatched. Germline V gene sequence: CDR1 MDHEN, CDR2 SYDVKM. The CDR3 has 15 residues. CDR3 loop: CASRSPGTGGYEQYF. In nucleotides, the CDR3 is TGTGCCAGCAGAAGTCCCGGGACAGGGGGCTACGAGCAGTACTTC.

This clone came up once. The chain is built from TRBV12-3 or TRBV12-4 and TRBJ2-7; D possibly corresponds to TRBD1 (6 bases). The CDR3 is 13 residues long. Trimming removed 6 bases from V and 3 bases from J, with 12 bases in between. For the CDR3, the DNA is TGTGCCAGCAGACCCGGGACAATCTACGAGCAGTACTTC. Protein: CASRPGTIYEQYF.

The chain links TRBV2 to TRBJ1-2; TRBD1 agrees at 8 bases. The CDR3 is 14 residues long. CDR1 is SNHLY and CDR2 is FYNNEI in the germline V gene. J gave up 7 bases and V 1 base, and 5 bases lay outside the gene matches. The CDR3, as DNA: TGTGCCAGCAGTGAAGTACAGGGGGATGCTGGCTACACCTTC. The encoded protein is CASSEVQGDAGYTF. Full variable domain (rest looked up from reference TRBV2 and TRBJ1-2): EPEVTQTPSHQVTQMGQEVILRCVPISNHLYFYWYRQILGQKVEFLVSFYNNEISEKSEIFDDQFSVERPDGSNFTLKIRSTKLEDSAMYFCASSEVQGDAGYTFGSGTRLTVV.

The V call is TRBV4-3, the J call TRBJ2-5, with TRBD2 matching over 10 bases. V shed 3 bases and J 3 bases; nucleotides not matched to a gene: 13. There are 18 residues in the CDR3. Germline V gives CDR1 LGHNA, CDR2 YSLEER. This CDR3 reads CASSHHLAGAVPEETQYF. CDR3 in DNA: TGCGCCAGCAGCCACCATCTAGCGGGAGCGGTCCCTGAAGAGACCCAGTACTTC.

The rearrangement links TRBV28 to TRBJ1-1; D gene unclear. Germline CDR1 MDHEN, CDR2 SYDVKM. The V gene lost 3 bases and the J gene lost 1 base, with 15 bases spanning the gap. This CDR3 has 16 residues. The CDR3 bases are TGTGCCAGCAGTTTCCACGGGGAGATTGGGAACACTGAAGCTTTCTTT. This gives the protein CASSFHGEIGNTEAFF.

The chain joins TRBV5-1 to TRBJ2-1; tentatively, D is TRBD2 (6 bases). Germline V lookup: CDR1 SGHRS, CDR2 YFSETQ. V was cut by 3 bases and J by 5 bases, with 21 bases left in between. CDR3 length equals 17 residues. CDR3 in amino acids: CASSSASGTTGDNEQFF. DNA of the CDR3: TGCGCCAGCAGCTCCGCATCCGGGACGACGGGGGACAATGAGCAGTTCTTC.

The J gene is TRBJ1-2, the V gene TRBV6-6, with 11 bases matching TRBD1. After removal of 4 bases from V and 4 bases from J, the junction contained 5 bases not matched to a gene. This CDR3 region has 15 residues. CDR1 is MNHNY and CDR2 is SVGAGI in the germline V gene (reference sequence). The DNA for the CDR3 is TGTGCCAGCAGTTTCCGGACAGGGGGCCTCTATGGCTACACCTTC. Amino acid sequence: CASSFRTGGLYGYTF.

The V call is TRBV5-1, the J call TRBJ2-5, with D possibly matching TRBD2 (5 bases). CDR1 is SGHRS, CDR2 YFSETQ, per germline. Trimming took 7 bases from V and 5 from J, leaving 18 bases between them. CDR3 length equals 14 residues. CDR3 bases: TGCGCCAGCTGCTGGACCACCTCGGGGGAGACCCAGTACTTC. It encodes CASCWTTSGETQYF.

CDR3 region: CASSEADRGLEKLFF. CDR3 in DNA: TGTGCCAGCAGTGAGGCGGACAGGGGGCTGGAAAAACTGTTTTTT. The chain carries TRBV6-1 and TRBJ1-4; TRBD1 matches at 11 bases. Trimming removed 3 bases from V and 8 bases from J; junction bases left unmatched: 5. This CDR3 region has 15 residues. Per germline, CDR1 MNHNS and CDR2 SASEGT.

This clone was seen once. V gene TRBV7-8 combines with J gene TRBJ2-7; 8 bases line up with TRBD2. The germline gives CDR1 SGHVS, CDR2 FQNEAQ. J was trimmed by 6 bases and V by 0 bases; bases with no gene match: 10. The CDR3 totals 16 residues. CDR3 sequence (DNA): TGTGCCAGCAGCTTAGCTAGCAGCGGGAGAGGATTCGAGCAGTACTTC. Translation gives CASSLASSGRGFEQYF.

The rearrangement joins TRBV28 to TRBJ1-1; D is unresolved. Germline V gene data show CDR1 as MDHEN and CDR2 as SYDVKM. V was cut by 6 bases and J by 3 bases, with 14 bases left in between. The CDR3 has 14 amino acids. The CDR3 region is CASSPIAIYTEAFF. CDR3 sequence (DNA): TGTGCCAGCAGCCCTATCGCTATATACACTGAAGCTTTCTTT.

The rearrangement uses TRBV12-3 or TRBV12-4 and TRBJ1-2; D unclear. The V gene lost 8 bases and the J gene lost 5 bases, with 12 bases spanning the gap. There are 12 residues in the CDR3. CDR3 protein: CASASTRYGYTF. The CDR3 DNA sequence: TGTGCCAGCGCCTCGACACGGTATGGCTACACCTTC.

The V gene is TRBV6-5, the J gene TRBJ1-2; 10 bases are a match to TRBD1. J gave up 7 bases and V 6 bases, and 11 bases lay outside the gene matches. CDR1 and CDR2 (germline): MNHEY, SVGAGI. CDR3 length: 15 amino acids. CDR3: CASSRGQGSEGGYTF. The CDR3 DNA reads TGTGCCAGCAGCAGGGGACAGGGGAGCGAGGGTGGCTACACCTTC.

The chain is built from TRBV24-1 and TRBJ2-7; no clear D gene. Germline V gene lookup returns CDR1 KGHDR and CDR2 SFDVKD. This CDR3 has 13 amino acids. V was trimmed by 6 bases and J by 6 bases, leaving 14 bases between them. The CDR3 nucleotides are TGTGCCACCAGTCGATCCCCGGGTGGCGAGCAGTACTTC. Translating gives CATSRSPGGEQYF.

This sequence joins TRBV3-1 (or the pseudogene TRBV3-2) and TRBJ2-7; 9 nucleotides match TRBD1. Germline values: CDR1 LGHDT, CDR2 YNNKEL (reference sequence). This CDR3 has 14 amino acids. V lost 2 bases, J lost 3 bases, and 2 bases stayed unmatched. The CDR3 DNA reads as TGTGCCAGCAGCCAACGGGGACAGGGCTACGAGCAGTACTTC. Its protein is CASSQRGQGYEQYF.

The chain carries TRBV4-2 and TRBJ1-5; D unresolved. CDR1 is LGHNA, CDR2 YNFKEQ, per germline. The CDR3 extends over 18 amino acids. With 4 bases removed from V and 6 bases from J, the gap between germline ends came to 25 bases. The CDR3 sequence: CASSPLGLRGDKGQPQHF. For the CDR3, the DNA is TGTGCCAGCAGCCCCCTTGGTTTACGCGGGGATAAGGGTCAGCCCCAGCATTTT.

This chain joins TRBV11-3 and TRBJ1-4, with D maybe TRBD1 (5 bases). V was shortened by 6 bases and J by 8 bases, with 13 bases between the two germline ends. The CDR3 has 13 residues. Germline CDR1 is SGHNT and CDR2 is YENEEA. Written as DNA, the CDR3 is TGTGCCAGCAGTCCAGGGTTCCGGGAAAAACTGTTTTTT. As protein: CASSPGFREKLFF.